This T cell receptor beta chain emerged from a study of low-dose radiotherapy and immunotherapy resistance in tumors (dated by TCRdb to between 2021 and 2022). Turning to the overall study: Cohort 1 received 0.5 Gy per fraction every 2 weeks, with a prescribed total PTV dose of 6.5 Gy. In Cohort 2, 1 Gy per fraction was delivered every two weeks, for a total of 13 Gy over 26 weeks. Nivolumab and ipilimumab were both given intravenously, with nivolumab at a 240 mg flat dose every two weeks and ipilimumab at 1 mg/kg every six weeks. Cyclophosphamide 200 mg/m2 was administered intravenously every two weeks, one day before each radiation and immunotherapy administration. Patients took aspirin 300 mg orally once daily for four cycles, starting on cycle 1 day 1. Randomization of trial participants into treatment groups was not performed. Eight patients were included in the translational analysis: three from the first dose cohort and the first five from the second dose cohort.

The time point label corresponds to: before trial treatment. The donors took part in RACIN, a single-arm, phase I, dose-escalation trial that combined nivolumab, ipilimumab, aspirin, low-dose cyclophosphamide and low-dose radiotherapy. Patients with advanced, TIL-negative solid tumors were considered eligible. To make first-strand cDNA, Superscript III was used along with a set of TRAV- and TRBV-specific primers so that both the TCRalpha and TCRbeta chains were covered. TCRs were amplified for around 20 PCR cycles with Phusion, using a constant-region primer paired with the adapter attached to the V primers. The isolated mRNA was amplified using the MessageAmp II aRNA Amplification Kit, with in vitro transcription performed for approximately 16 hours at 37 degrees C. The Dynabeads mRNA DIRECT Purification Kit was used to isolate mRNA for TCR sequencing. Indexed Illumina adapters were added in a second roughly 25-cycle Phusion PCR, and the resulting products were purified with AMPure XP beads. An Illumina MiniSeq instrument was used to deep-sequence the TCRalpha and TCRbeta libraries. In the paper's pipeline: Using custom Perl scripts, TCR sequences that encoded the same protein were pooled, out-of-frame sequences were dropped, and the abundance of each clonotype was calculated. The analysis excluded TCR sequences that were supported by just one read. Shannon entropy, Gini index, clonality, richness, and the frequency of TCRs shared between repertoires were included as repertoire metrics. Using fastp trimming at Q25 and MiXCR clonotype assembly, TCRdb reanalyzed the public sequencing data and kept in-frame beta chains. Every entry covers one CDR3 protein and lists the most common genes and DNA from its rows. These V and J calls derive from TCRdb rather than the authors' analysis. Across this sample there are more than 85,000 distinct CDR3 sequences, with 9.4% seen only once. Around 0.98% of the sample rests with the top ten.

This clonotype was seen ten or more times. Its antigen is unknown. Base qualities are not provided; no much larger clone lies one nucleotide away. For CDR1 and CDR2, the germline V gene (reference sequence) lists LNHDA and SQIVND. V is pared back by 5 bases and J by 1 base, with 11 bases lying between the germline termini. From its cysteine to its phenylalanine, the CDR3 spans 15 amino acids. Only the CDR3 DNA is retained, 45 bases long and in frame from the first base. Recombination joined TRBV19 with TRBJ2-2; TRBD1 could be the D gene, as 6 bases match. Specimen: PBMCs, collected before treatment. The receptor's source is a male donor with prostate cancer. For the CDR3, the sequence is CASSDRRKNTGELFF. The DNA sequence reads TGTGCCAGTAGTGACAGGCGAAAGAACACCGGGGAGCTGTTTTTT.